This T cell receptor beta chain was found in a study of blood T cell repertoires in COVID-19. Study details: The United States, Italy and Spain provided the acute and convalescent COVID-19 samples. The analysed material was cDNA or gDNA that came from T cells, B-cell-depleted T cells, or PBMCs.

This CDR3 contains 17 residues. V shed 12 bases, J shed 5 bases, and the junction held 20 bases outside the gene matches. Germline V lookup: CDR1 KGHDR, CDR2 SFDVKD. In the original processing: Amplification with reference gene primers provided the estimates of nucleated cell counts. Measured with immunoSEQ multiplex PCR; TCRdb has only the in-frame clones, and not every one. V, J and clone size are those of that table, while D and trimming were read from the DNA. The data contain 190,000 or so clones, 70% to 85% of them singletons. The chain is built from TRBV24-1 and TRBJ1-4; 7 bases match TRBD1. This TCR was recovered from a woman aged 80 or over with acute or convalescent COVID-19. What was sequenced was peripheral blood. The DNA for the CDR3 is TGTGCCTCACCCCCCCCCGACAGGGAAGATCCAAATGAAAAACTGTTTTTT. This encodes CASPPPDREDPNEKLFF.